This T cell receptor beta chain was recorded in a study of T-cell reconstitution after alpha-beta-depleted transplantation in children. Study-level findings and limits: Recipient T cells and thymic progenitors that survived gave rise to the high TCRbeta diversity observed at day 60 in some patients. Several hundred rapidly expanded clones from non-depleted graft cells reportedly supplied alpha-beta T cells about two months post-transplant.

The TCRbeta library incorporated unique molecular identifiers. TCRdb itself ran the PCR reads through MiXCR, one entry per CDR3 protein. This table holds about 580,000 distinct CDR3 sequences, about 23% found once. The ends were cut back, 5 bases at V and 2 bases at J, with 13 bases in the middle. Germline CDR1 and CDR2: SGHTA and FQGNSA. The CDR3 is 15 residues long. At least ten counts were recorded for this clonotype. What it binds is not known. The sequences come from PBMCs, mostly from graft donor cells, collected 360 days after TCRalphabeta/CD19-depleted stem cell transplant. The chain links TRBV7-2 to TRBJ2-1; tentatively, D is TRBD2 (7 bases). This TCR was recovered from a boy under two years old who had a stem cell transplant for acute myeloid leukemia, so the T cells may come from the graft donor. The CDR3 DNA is TGTGCCAGCAGCCCTCGGGGGGACACCTACAATGAGCAGTTCTTC. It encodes CASSPRGDTYNEQFF. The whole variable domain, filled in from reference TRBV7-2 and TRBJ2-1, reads GAGVSQSPSNKVTEKGKDVELRCDPISGHTALYWYRQSLGQGLEFLIYFQGNSAPDKSGLPSDRFSAERTGGSVSTLTIQRTQQEDSAVYLCASSPRGDTYNEQFFGPGTRLTVL.